This TCR beta chain was obtained from a study of cytomegalovirus exposure and HLA in healthy donors. Study-wide findings and caveats: Some V segments could not be told apart, so they were left out, TRBV6-2 and TRBV6-3 among them. TCR beta V- and J-gene trimming, according to a later analysis, was linked to a missense DCLRE1C variant.

Only one count was recorded for this clone. Its antigen is not identified. The CDR3 extends over 11 amino acids. V lost 6 bases to trimming and J lost 10 bases, with 12 bases between them. CDR1 and CDR2 from the germline V gene are MNHNY and SVGAGI (reference sequence). At collection, donors were nominally healthy, but unrecorded immune exposures were probable. The PCR made use of 60 Vbeta and 13 Jbeta primers. This table comes from immunoSEQ multiplex PCR, and its TCRdb copy is limited to in-frame clones, with some not included. The sample holds about 170,000 clones; approximately 70% are singletons and the top ten take 5% to 5.5%.

The TCR sequence derives from a woman aged 18-30 years in good health and CMV-seropositive. V usage is TRBV6-6 and J usage is TRBJ1-1; D is perhaps TRBD1 (5 bases). Sequencing was done on a sample of PBMCs. The chain's CDR3 is CASSDSASAFF. In nucleotides, the CDR3 is TGTGCCAGCAGCGACAGTGCTTCAGCTTTCTTT.